Below, 8 T cell receptor beta chains from the same sample are listed, as sequenced in a study of blood T cell repertoires in COVID-19. Data came from immunoSEQ multiplex PCR; TCRdb stores just in-frame clones and leaves some out. The sample consists of 270,000 or so clones, about 80% of them appearing once. The specimen sequenced was PBMCs or T cells enriched from blood (not recorded which). The receptor set was obtained from a man in his fifties or sixties who had recovered from COVID-19.

The chain uses TRBV7-8 and TRBJ1-3; 7 bases are shared with TRBD1. Trimming at V came to 5 bases and at J to 4 bases, leaving 5 bases not matched to a gene. This CDR3 has 14 residues. Germline CDR1 and CDR2: SGHVS and FQNEAQ. CDR3: CASSLRDSGNTIYF. The CDR3 DNA sequence: TGTGCCAGCAGCCTCCGGGACAGCGGAAACACCATATATTTT.

The chain uses TRBV3-1 (or the pseudogene TRBV3-2) and TRBJ1-1; TRBD1 agrees at 8 bases. Germline-derived CDR1 and CDR2 are LGHDT and YNNKEL (reference sequence). After removal of 1 base from V and 4 bases from J, the junction contained 5 bases not matched to a gene. This CDR3 is 15 amino acids long. CDR3 protein: CASSQVAGGRTEAFF. The CDR3 nucleotides read TGTGCCAGCAGCCAAGTCGCAGGGGGCCGCACTGAAGCTTTCTTT.

J is TRBJ1-1 and V is TRBV5-1, with D maybe TRBD1 (6 bases). The CDR3 has 15 residues. Per the germline V gene, CDR1 is SGHRS and CDR2 is YFSETQ. Trimming left V 1 base short and J 7 bases short, with 17 bases between. The CDR3 DNA reads as TGCGCCAGCAGCTTGTCTCCAGGGGCTGACGGTGAAGCTTTCTTT. This translates into CASSLSPGADGEAFF.

Only a few counts were recorded for this clone. V is TRBV7-3 and J is TRBJ2-3, with TRBD2 as a possible D gene (5 bases). The CDR3 runs 16 residues. Germline loops: CDR1 SGHTA, CDR2 FQGTGA. Between the trimmed V and J ends, which lost 4 bases and 0 bases, there was a span of 14 bases. CDR3 coding DNA: TGTGCCAGCAGCTCAGGTCGCGGGCTTAGCACAGATACGCAGTATTTT. It is translated as CASSSGRGLSTDTQYF.

About this clone: Different DNA sequences within this sample yield the same CDR3. The chain uses TRBV18 and TRBJ1-5; TRBD1 matches 9 bases. Germline CDR1 KGHSH, CDR2 LQKENI. Trimming at V came to 4 bases and at J to 4 bases, leaving 2 bases not matched to a gene. The CDR3 has 14 amino acids. For the CDR3, the DNA is TGTGCCAGCTCACTCGGACAGGGGAATCAGCCCCAGCATTTT. Its protein product is CASSLGQGNQPQHF.

The chain recombines TRBV9 with TRBJ2-1; tentatively, D is TRBD2 (6 bases). The CDR3 totals 15 residues. V was clipped by 4 bases and J by 4 bases, with 15 bases between them. In germline, CDR1 is SGDLS, CDR2 YYNGEE. The CDR3, as DNA: TGTGCCAGCAGCTCCCGGGAGTGGGGGTACAATGAGCAGTTCTTC. Protein: CASSSREWGYNEQFF.

The chain has TRBV18 and TRBJ1-2; a weak D match, TRBD1 (5 bases). The CDR3 is 15 amino acids. Germline loops: CDR1 KGHSH, CDR2 LQKENI. V gave up 5 bases and J gave up 4 bases, with 17 bases separating them. CDR3 protein: CASSNSGGSLYGYTF. In DNA, the CDR3 is TGTGCCAGCTCAAATTCGGGGGGTAGCCTCTATGGCTACACCTTC.

The chain has TRBV11-2 and TRBJ2-7, with D perhaps TRBD2 (6 bases). The CDR3 totals 13 residues. V was trimmed by 7 bases and J by 2 bases, leaving 12 bases between them. From germline, CDR1 is SGHAT and CDR2 FQNNGV. CDR3 nucleotides: TGTGCCAGCACCGAGCGGGCCCCCTACGAGCAGTACTTC. This gives the protein CASTERAPYEQYF.